This TCR beta chain was profiled in a study of T cells in Graves' hyperthyroidism and ophthalmopathy. In the study overall: Once the initial diagnosis was made, peripheral blood was obtained before any treatment. Regarding the study as a whole: Expanded thyroid clonotypes (above 0.001) were mostly also found in blood.

Germline loops: CDR1 MDHEN, CDR2 SYDVKM. This CDR3 has 14 residues. The ends were cut back, 7 bases at V and 6 bases at J, with 18 bases in the middle. Clinical symptoms, serum thyroxine, TRAb, thyroid ultrasound and orbital computed tomography established diagnosis. In its sample, this clonotype was seen many times. The target antigen is unknown. There were TCR beta CDR3 regions amplified from RNA transcripts. A set of HTBI primers served as the primers for a first-round RT-PCR of the TCR CDR3. TCRdb processed the multiplex PCR reads anew with MiXCR; each CDR3 protein has one entry. The profile shows approximately 200,000 distinct CDR3 sequences, approximately 20% of them singletons.

Sequences were obtained from blood. This chain connects TRBV28 to TRBJ1-1, with D possibly TRBD1 on 6 matching bases. This sequence was found in a man aged 40-49 years with Graves' hyperthyroidism. Here the CDR3 reads CASNSGTISSEAFF. The DNA of the CDR3 is TGTGCCAGCAACTCCGGGACAATTAGCTCTGAAGCTTTCTTT.